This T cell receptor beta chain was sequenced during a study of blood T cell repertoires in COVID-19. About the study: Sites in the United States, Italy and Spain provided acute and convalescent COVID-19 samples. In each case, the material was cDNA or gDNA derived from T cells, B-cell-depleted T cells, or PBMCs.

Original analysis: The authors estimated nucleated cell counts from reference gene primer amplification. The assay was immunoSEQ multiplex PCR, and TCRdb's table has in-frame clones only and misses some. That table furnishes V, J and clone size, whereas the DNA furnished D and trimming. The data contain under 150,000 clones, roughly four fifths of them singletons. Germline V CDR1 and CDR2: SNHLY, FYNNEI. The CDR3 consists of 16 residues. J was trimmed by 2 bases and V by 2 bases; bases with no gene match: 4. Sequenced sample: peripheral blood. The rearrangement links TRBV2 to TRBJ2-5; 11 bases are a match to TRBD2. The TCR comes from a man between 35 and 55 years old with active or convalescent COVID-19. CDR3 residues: CASSELRLAGQETQYF. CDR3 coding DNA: TGTGCCAGCAGTGAACTACGACTAGCGGGACAAGAGACCCAGTACTTC. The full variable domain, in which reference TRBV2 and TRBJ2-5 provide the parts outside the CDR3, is EPEVTQTPSHQVTQMGQEVILRCVPISNHLYFYWYRQILGQKVEFLVSFYNNEISEKSEIFDDQFSVERPDGSNFTLKIRSTKLEDSAMYFCASSELRLAGQETQYFGPGTRLLVL.